This T cell receptor (beta chain) was recovered during a study of blood T cell repertoires in COVID-19. The repertoire was sequenced with immunoSEQ multiplex PCR; TCRdb's copy has only in-frame clones and lacks some. Of 400,000 to 500,000 clones listed, approximately 90% are singletons. With V trimmed by 6 bases and J by 4 bases, 5 bases remained unmatched. In germline, CDR1 is LNHDA, CDR2 SQIVND (reference sequence). CDR3 length equals 14 residues. The rearrangement links TRBV19 to TRBJ1-1, with 10 bases aligning to TRBD1. The source is a woman aged 18-29 years who had been exposed to COVID-19. The sample taken for sequencing was PBMCs or T cells enriched from blood (not recorded which). The CDR3 loop is CASSLDRGPTEAFF. CDR3 sequence (DNA): TGTGCCAGTAGCCTCGACAGGGGGCCCACTGAAGCTTTCTTT.